This T cell receptor beta chain was sequenced for a study of OX40 agonist ivuxolimab in advanced cancers. Study-wide context: One patient with hepatocellular carcinoma and two with cutaneous melanoma, three in all, had partial responses.

Trimming removed 5 bases from V and 5 bases from J; junction bases left unmatched: 8. The CDR3 totals 16 residues. CDR1 is SEHNR and CDR2 is FQNEAQ in the germline V gene (reference sequence). Sequenced by immunoSEQ multiplex PCR; TCRdb stores in-frame clones only, minus some. The sample contains some 70,000 clones, approximately 91% of which appear only once. The sample here was CD4+ or CD8+ T cells sorted from blood, taken in a trial of the OX40 agonist ivuxolimab. This chain links TRBV7-9 with TRBJ2-7; 14 bases line up with TRBD2. The origin of this receptor is an adult with an advanced solid tumor such as melanoma, head and neck, liver or kidney cancer. The CDR3 spells CASSPATSGRVHEQYF. The CDR3 nucleotides read TGTGCCAGCAGCCCGGCGACTAGCGGGAGGGTCCACGAGCAGTACTTC.